The 32 T cell receptor beta chains presented below share a single source sample, sequenced in a study of cytomegalovirus exposure and HLA in healthy donors. The PCR employed 60 Vbeta primers together with 13 Jbeta primers. Data came from immunoSEQ multiplex PCR; TCRdb stores just in-frame clones and leaves some out. The sample yields some 70,000 clones, less than 85% seen once. The sample taken for sequencing was PBMCs. These TCRs come from a woman aged 50 to 65 in good health and CMV-seronegative.

The chain links TRBV5-1 to TRBJ2-3; D might be TRBD2 (6 bases). V lost 0 bases to trimming and J lost 0 bases, with 11 bases between them. The CDR3 totals 16 residues. CDR1 and CDR2 (germline): SGHRS, YFSETQ. The CDR3 DNA is TGCGCCAGCAGCTTGGATCCAGGGACTAGCACAGATACGCAGTATTTT. This translates into CASSLDPGTSTDTQYF. Full variable domain (missing parts from reference TRBV5-1 and TRBJ2-3): KAGVTQTPRYLIKTRGQQVTLSCSPISGHRSVSWYQQTPGQGLQFLFEYFSETQRNKGNFPGRFSGRQFSNSRSEMNVSTLELGDSALYLCASSLDPGTSTDTQYFGPGTRLTVL.

CDR3 bases: TGTGCCAGCAGTAGGGAGGGCTACGAGCAGTACTTC. Protein product: CASSREGYEQYF. The chain is built from TRBV28 and TRBJ2-7, with 7 positions matching TRBD2. This CDR3 has 12 amino acids. CDR1 and CDR2 (germline): MDHEN, SYDVKM. V shed 5 bases, J shed 3 bases, and the junction held 1 base outside the gene matches.

The CDR3 nucleotides are TGTGCCAGCAGCCCACGGAATGAGCAGTTCTTC. It encodes CASSPRNEQFF. The V gene is TRBV13, the J gene TRBJ2-1; D is ambiguous. Germline V gene sequence: CDR1 PRHDT, CDR2 FYEKMQ (reference sequence). V gave up 5 bases and J gave up 7 bases, with 6 bases separating them. This CDR3 is 11 amino acids long.

The rearrangement links TRBV2 to TRBJ1-2; the match to TRBD1 covers 9 bases. The CDR3 has 13 residues. The J segment lost 8 bases and the V segment lost 5 bases, leaving 6 bases of the junction unmatched. CDR1 is SNHLY, CDR2 FYNNEI, per germline. The CDR3 DNA reads as TGTGCCAGCAGTCCGGGACAGGGTCGAGGCTACACCTTC. It encodes CASSPGQGRGYTF.

The V and J genes are TRBV9 and TRBJ2-2; D is perhaps TRBD2 (6 bases). CDR1 is SGDLS, CDR2 YYNGEE, per germline. Trimming took 3 bases from V and 6 from J, leaving 15 bases between them. This CDR3 is built from 15 residues. The CDR3 coding sequence is TGTGCCAGCAGCGCCCAGCGCGGAGGGGCCGGGGAGCTGTTTTTT. This sequence encodes CASSAQRGGAGELFF.

In its sample, this clone was seen a few times. V and J are TRBV21-1 and TRBJ2-1; the table names TRBD2, a call not compared with the DNA. TRBV21-1 is tagged as a pseudogene. The length of the CDR3 is 15 residues. CDR3 sequence reads: CASSKAGGNQIEQFF. Here the CDR3 DNA reads TGTGCCAGCAGCAAAGCGGGGGGGAATCAAATTGAGCAGTTCTTC.

The rearrangement links TRBV7-2 to TRBJ2-6; 8 bases are a match to TRBD1. V gave up 5 bases and J gave up 4 bases; unmatched junction bases: 10. The length of the CDR3 is 17 residues. Per the germline V gene, CDR1 is SGHTA and CDR2 is FQGNSA. This chain's CDR3 is CASSQGQAVLGANVLTF. DNA of the CDR3: TGTGCCAGCAGCCAGGGACAGGCGGTGTTAGGGGCCAACGTCCTGACTTTC.

This clone was seen a single time. The chain joins TRBV4-2 to TRBJ2-1, with TRBD2 matching over 10 bases. Germline CDR1 is LGHNA and CDR2 is YNFKEQ. J gave up 7 bases and V 1 base, and 10 bases lay outside the gene matches. The CDR3 runs 17 residues. The CDR3 DNA is TGTGCCAGCAGCCAAGGCGGGGTAGCGGGAGGTATGAATGAGCAGTTCTTC. Residues: CASSQGGVAGGMNEQFF.

The rearrangement links TRBV4-2 to TRBJ1-1; no reliable D call. The germline gives CDR1 LGHNA, CDR2 YNFKEQ. Between the trimmed V and J ends, which lost 3 bases and 2 bases, there was a span of 16 bases. CDR3 length: 16 residues. The CDR3 bases are TGTGCCAGCAGCCACAGAAGAGGAACGGTTAACACTGAAGCTTTCTTT. Its protein is CASSHRRGTVNTEAFF.

This sequence joins TRBV7-2 and TRBJ1-2; 8 positions match TRBD1. The CDR3 runs to 16 residues. The trim removed 5 bases at V and 4 bases at J, leaving 12 bases unmatched. Germline assignment: CDR1 SGHTA and CDR2 FQGNSA. The CDR3 sequence: CASSPSRGQGTYGYTF. The CDR3 bases are TGTGCCAGCAGCCCTTCCCGTGGACAGGGCACCTATGGCTACACCTTC.

This clone was picked up one time. The V and J genes are TRBV19 and TRBJ1-2; D remains ambiguous. Germline CDR1 reads LNHDA; CDR2 reads SQIVND (reference sequence). The V and J ends lost 7 bases and 2 bases respectively, with 5 bases between them. This CDR3 has 11 residues. CDR3 sequence (DNA): TGTGCCAGTAACGAGAACTATGGCTACACCTTC. This encodes CASNENYGYTF.

This clone showed up just once. The chain employs TRBV10-3 and TRBJ2-2; a possible D gene is TRBD1 (6 bases). Germline assignment: CDR1 ENHRY and CDR2 SYGVKD. CDR3 length equals 14 residues. V dropped 8 bases and J dropped 0 bases, with 10 bases sitting between them. CDR3 loop: CAIAGTPNTGELFF. CDR3 bases: TGTGCCATCGCCGGGACACCGAACACCGGGGAGCTGTTTTTT.

The CDR3 sequence is CATSTIQGSYGYTF. Written as DNA, the CDR3 is TGTGCCACCAGCACCATTCAGGGGAGCTATGGCTACACCTTC. The chain employs TRBV15 and TRBJ1-2, with a weak D call TRBD1 (6 bases). The CDR3 is 14 amino acids. Trimming left V 4 bases short and J 4 bases short, with 13 bases between. Germline V lookup: CDR1 LNHNV, CDR2 YYDKDF (reference sequence).

The chain is built from TRBV27 and TRBJ2-1, with 7 bases lining up with TRBD1. V lost 0 bases to trimming and J lost 6 bases; unmatched junction nucleotides: 8. CDR3 length: 16 residues. Germline loops: CDR1 MNHEY, CDR2 SMNVEV (reference sequence). The CDR3 spells CASSLSRGQGGNEQFF. In DNA form, the CDR3 reads TGTGCCAGCAGTTTATCTAGGGGGCAAGGAGGCAATGAGCAGTTCTTC.

The chain links TRBV27 to TRBJ2-3, with TRBD2 identical over 9 bases. Germline loops: CDR1 MNHEY, CDR2 SMNVEV (reference sequence). The trim removed 2 bases at V and 1 base at J, leaving 10 bases unmatched. The CDR3 covers 18 residues. CDR3 bases: TGTGCCAGCAGTTTAGTGCGGGCTAGCGGGGTACGCACAGATACGCAGTATTTT. This codes for CASSLVRASGVRTDTQYF.

This clone appeared a single time. This chain links TRBV19 with TRBJ1-2; D not resolved. The CDR3 totals 15 residues. CDR1 is LNHDA and CDR2 is SQIVND in the germline V gene (reference sequence). V lost 0 bases, J lost 7 bases, and 15 bases lay in between. This chain's CDR3 is CASSIDLRGKLGYTF. CDR3 bases: TGTGCCAGTAGTATAGATCTGCGGGGAAAACTTGGCTACACCTTC.

This clone has just one count. This chain connects TRBV2 to TRBJ1-1; D uncertain. The CDR3 has 13 residues. Germline assignment: CDR1 SNHLY and CDR2 FYNNEI. The V gene lost 4 bases and the J gene lost 2 bases, with 8 bases spanning the gap. Written as DNA, the CDR3 is TGTGCCAGCAGTGGGGAGGGCAACACTGAAGCTTTCTTT. Protein sequence: CASSGEGNTEAFF.

The chain recombines TRBV5-6 with TRBJ1-1; D gene unclear. Germline V lookup: CDR1 SGHDT, CDR2 YYEEEE. The CDR3 spans 13 residues. The V end lost 1 base, the J end lost 0 bases, and 4 bases lay between the germline ends. Here the CDR3 DNA reads TGTGCCAGCAGCTTGTTATTGAACACTGAAGCTTTCTTT. Translation gives CASSLLLNTEAFF.

The V gene is TRBV28, the J gene TRBJ2-7; D is unresolved. The CDR3 contains 12 residues. The germline CDR1 and CDR2 sequences are MDHEN and SYDVKM. V lost 3 bases to trimming and J lost 6 bases, with 9 bases between them. The CDR3 DNA sequence: TGTGCCAGCAGTTTTGGCCCCACCGAGCAGTACTTC. Its translation is CASSFGPTEQYF.

CDR3 in DNA: TGTGCCAGCAGCCTGGACAGGGGGACCGGGGAGCTGTTTTTT. Encoded protein: CASSLDRGTGELFF. V usage is TRBV6-5 and J usage is TRBJ2-2, with TRBD1 identical over 10 bases. Germline assignment: CDR1 MNHEY and CDR2 SVGAGI. Trimming took 6 bases from V and 5 from J; bases not matched to a gene: 3. CDR3 length: 14 amino acids.

The chain recombines TRBV5-1 with TRBJ2-2; D may be TRBD1 (6 bases). The germline CDR1 and CDR2 sequences are SGHRS and YFSETQ. This CDR3 contains 16 residues. V lost 4 bases, J lost 0 bases, and 13 bases lay in between. DNA for the CDR3: TGCGCCAGCAGCCTTCTGGGACAAACGAACACCGGGGAGCTGTTTTTT. Translated: CASSLLGQTNTGELFF. The full variable domain, with the rest looked up from reference TRBV5-1 and TRBJ2-2, is KAGVTQTPRYLIKTRGQQVTLSCSPISGHRSVSWYQQTPGQGLQFLFEYFSETQRNKGNFPGRFSGRQFSNSRSEMNVSTLELGDSALYLCASSLLGQTNTGELFFGEGSRLTVL.

The chain couples TRBV11-2 to TRBJ2-7; tentatively, D is TRBD1 (5 bases). V was clipped by 4 bases and J by 9 bases, with 16 bases between them. This CDR3 has 13 amino acids. Per germline, CDR1 SGHAT and CDR2 FQNNGV. CDR3: CASSSLEGVGQYF. The CDR3, as DNA: TGTGCCAGCAGCTCTCTTGAAGGGGTGGGGCAGTACTTC.

The chain recombines TRBV4-1 with TRBJ2-1, with 12 bases fitting TRBD2. Germline assignment: CDR1 MGHRA and CDR2 YSYEKL. The CDR3 runs to 19 residues. The V segment lost 1 base and the J segment 15 bases; nucleotides outside the gene matches: 22. The CDR3 loop is CASSQAASGGASGSNDRFF. The CDR3, as DNA: TGCGCCAGCAGCCAAGCGGCTAGCGGGGGGGCCTCCGGATCAAATGATCGGTTCTTC.

This rearrangement joins TRBV1 to TRBJ2-1; the listed D gene, TRBD1, was not tested against the DNA. TRBV1 counts as a pseudogene. The CDR3 is 15 amino acids. CDR3 nucleotides: TGCACCAGCAGCCAACGAGGGACAGAATACAATGAGCAGTTCTTC. This gives the protein CTSSQRGTEYNEQFF.

This sequence joins TRBV2 and TRBJ2-5; D is perhaps TRBD1 (6 bases). Per germline, CDR1 SNHLY and CDR2 FYNNEI. This CDR3 is 14 amino acids long. With 6 bases removed from V and 4 bases from J, the gap between germline ends came to 15 bases. Written as DNA, the CDR3 is TGTGCCAGCAGGTTTAGGACAGACCTAGAGACCCAGTACTTC. Its translation is CASRFRTDLETQYF.

The J gene is TRBJ2-7, the V gene TRBV2; perhaps TRBD1 as D (5 bases). In germline, CDR1 is SNHLY, CDR2 FYNNEI. The CDR3 extends over 12 amino acids. V dropped 5 bases and J dropped 6 bases, with 11 bases sitting between them. The CDR3 sequence is CASSPDTSEQYV. The DNA of the CDR3 is TGTGCCAGCAGTCCGGACACAAGCGAGCAGTACGTC.

The V call is TRBV28, the J call TRBJ1-2; 7 bases are a match to TRBD1. The germline CDR1 and CDR2 sequences are MDHEN and SYDVKM. Losses at the gene ends were 6 bases for V and 8 bases for J; bases not matched to a gene: 9. CDR3 length: 13 amino acids. In nucleotides, the CDR3 is TGTGCCAGCAGACTTGGACAGGTAGAGGGCTACACCTTC. This encodes CASRLGQVEGYTF.

The chain recombines TRBV2 with TRBJ2-1; unclear D gene. V dropped 8 bases and J dropped 4 bases, with 9 bases sitting between them. CDR1 SNHLY and CDR2 FYNNEI come from the germline V gene. The CDR3 spans 12 residues. The CDR3 region has the DNA TGTGCCAGCGAGGCCTTATACAATGAGCAGTTCTTC. Protein sequence: CASEALYNEQFF.

The chain links TRBV6-1 to TRBJ2-1, with a weak D call TRBD2 (7 bases). This CDR3 has 14 amino acids. Germline V lookup: CDR1 MNHNS, CDR2 SASEGT. The V and J ends lost 6 bases and 5 bases respectively, with 14 bases between them. CDR3 DNA: TGTGCCAGCAGACCGGGGGGCTACAACAATGAGCAGTTCTTC. This translates into CASRPGGYNNEQFF.

This clone was picked up a small number of times. The V and J genes are TRBV5-1 and TRBJ1-4; 7 positions agree with TRBD1. V was pared by 1 base and J by 4 bases, with 4 bases of the junction left unmatched. The germline CDR1 and CDR2 sequences are SGHRS and YFSETQ. This CDR3 region has 15 residues. The CDR3 DNA reads TGCGCCAGCAGCTTGAATGCAGGGGGTAATGAAAAACTGTTTTTT. Its protein product is CASSLNAGGNEKLFF.

The chain joins TRBV2 to TRBJ2-7, with a weak D call TRBD1 (5 bases). This CDR3 is 11 amino acids long. Germline-derived CDR1 and CDR2 are SNHLY and FYNNEI. V lost 6 bases to trimming and J lost 3 bases, with 6 bases between them. The CDR3 loop is CASRDSYEQYV. Written as DNA, the CDR3 is TGTGCCAGCAGAGACAGCTACGAGCAGTACGTC.

Written as DNA, the CDR3 is TGTGCCAGTAGTAACAGAACTGAAGCTTTCTTT. Protein: CASSNRTEAFF. The chain is built from TRBV19 and TRBJ1-1; D remains ambiguous. This CDR3 is built from 11 residues. V dropped 4 bases and J dropped 5 bases, with 5 bases sitting between them. Germline V gene data show CDR1 as LNHDA and CDR2 as SQIVND (reference sequence).